This T cell receptor (beta chain) was identified during a study of T cells in Graves' hyperthyroidism and ophthalmopathy. Looking at the study overall: Before treatment of any kind, peripheral blood was taken at initial diagnosis.

CDR3 length: 13 amino acids. Looked up from germline, CDR1 is SGHTA and CDR2 is FQGNSA. V was cut by 7 bases and J by 1 base, with 9 bases left in between. This clonotype was recorded at least ten times. The study defined stable Graves' hyperthyroidism as no ophthalmopathy progression within 18 months. The study based diagnoses on clinical symptoms, serum thyroxine and TRAb, thyroid ultrasound and orbital computed tomography. The source of the PBMCs was roughly 10 ml of fresh peripheral blood. Researchers amplified the TCR beta CDR3 regions from RNA transcripts. HTBI primers were used for first-round RT-PCR of the TCR CDR3. MiXCR, run by TCRdb on the multiplex PCR reads, gives a single entry per CDR3 protein. The sample shows around 450,000 distinct CDR3 sequences, approximately 14% of them seen only once.

Specimen: blood. The chain recombines TRBV7-2 with TRBJ2-3; D might be TRBD2 (6 bases). The receptor's source is a woman under 30 with Graves' hyperthyroidism. CDR3 sequence (DNA): TGTGCCAGCATGGCGGGGCGCACAGATACGCAGTATTTT. It yields the protein CASMAGRTDTQYF.